Shown below are 2 T cell receptor beta chains from a single sample sequenced in a study of graft-versus-host responses after intestinal transplantation. Profiling relied on immunoSEQ multiplex PCR, and the TCRdb table lists in-frame clones only, not all of them. The table lists around 13,000 clones, approximately 82% of them singletons. Source: PBMCs, taken roughly 19 weeks after transplant. These receptors all come from a human patient who received an intestinal transplant, so some T cells may come from the graft donor.

V gene TRBV9 combines with J gene TRBJ2-3; 14 positions agree with TRBD2. CDR1 is SGDLS, CDR2 YYNGEE, per germline. The CDR3 loop spans 16 amino acids. V shed 5 bases and J 4 bases; nucleotides not matched to a gene: 6. This CDR3 is CASSLWTSGRPDTQYF. In nucleotides, the CDR3 is TGTGCCAGCAGTCTTTGGACTAGCGGGAGGCCAGATACGCAGTATTTT.

The rearrangement links TRBV19 to TRBJ2-4, with D uncertain. CDR3 length: 12 amino acids. The germline V and J ends were trimmed by 8 bases and 0 bases, with 5 bases remaining between them. Germline CDR1 is LNHDA and CDR2 is SQIVND (reference sequence). Written as DNA, the CDR3 is TGTGCCAGTGCAATAGCCAAAAACATTCAGTACTTC. Protein sequence: CASAIAKNIQYF.